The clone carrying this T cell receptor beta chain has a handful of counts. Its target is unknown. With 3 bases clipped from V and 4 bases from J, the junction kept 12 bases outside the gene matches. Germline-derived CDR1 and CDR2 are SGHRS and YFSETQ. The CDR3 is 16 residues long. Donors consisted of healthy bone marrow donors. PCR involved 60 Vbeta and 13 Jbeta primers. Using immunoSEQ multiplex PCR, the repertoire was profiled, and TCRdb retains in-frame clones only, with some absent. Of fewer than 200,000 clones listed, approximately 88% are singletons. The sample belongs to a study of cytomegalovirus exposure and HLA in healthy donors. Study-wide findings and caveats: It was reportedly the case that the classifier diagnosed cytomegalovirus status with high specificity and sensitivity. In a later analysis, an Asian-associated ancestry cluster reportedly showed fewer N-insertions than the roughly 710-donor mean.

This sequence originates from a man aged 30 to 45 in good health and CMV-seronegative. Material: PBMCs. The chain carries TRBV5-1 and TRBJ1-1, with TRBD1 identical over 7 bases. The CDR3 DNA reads TGCGCCAGCAGCTCGGATGAGACAGGGAAGGTCACTGAAGCTTTCTTT. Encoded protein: CASSSDETGKVTEAFF.